Each of the 23 T cell receptor beta chains below was sequenced from the same sample in a study of blood T cell repertoires in COVID-19. The table came from immunoSEQ multiplex PCR; TCRdb's copy has only in-frame clones and leaves some out. This table has 85,000 to 95,000 clones, over 60% appearing once. Sequencing used peripheral blood. The receptors were sampled from a man aged 65-85 years with acute or convalescent COVID-19.

J is TRBJ2-7 and V is TRBV6-5, with D possibly matching TRBD2 (6 bases). Germline V gene data show CDR1 as MNHEY and CDR2 as SVGAGI. Trimming cost V 5 bases and J 2 bases, with 10 bases left between them. This CDR3 has 13 residues. CDR3 loop: CASSRRGPYEQYV. The CDR3 DNA is TGTGCCAGCAGTCGGAGGGGCCCCTACGAGCAGTACGTC.

In its sample, this clone was seen once. The chain employs TRBV6-6 and TRBJ1-5, with 10 bases that match TRBD1. The V segment lost 6 bases and the J segment 6 bases; nucleotides outside the gene matches: 11. This CDR3 has 16 amino acids. Germline V gene lookup returns CDR1 MNHNY and CDR2 SVGAGI (reference sequence). CDR3 sequence (DNA): TGTGCCAGCAGAGACGGGACAGGGGTGGAGGGTCAGCCCCAGCATTTT. As protein: CASRDGTGVEGQPQHF.

This clone was picked up a small number of times. The genes are TRBV7-3 and TRBJ2-3, with D possibly being TRBD2 (5 bases). V lost 2 bases, J lost 1 base, and 10 bases lay in between. There are 15 residues in the CDR3. Per the germline V gene, CDR1 is SGHTA and CDR2 is FQGTGA. CDR3 DNA sequence: TGTGCCAGCAGCTTAGGAGCGGAAGGCACAGATACGCAGTATTTT. It is translated as CASSLGAEGTDTQYF.

The count of this clone is one. The V call is TRBV29-1, the J call TRBJ2-3; D uncertain. Deletions cut 4 bases from V and 2 bases from J, with 10 bases between. This CDR3 has 13 residues. The germline V gene encodes CDR1 SQVTM and CDR2 ANQGSEA. The CDR3: CSVVGRYTDTQYF. The CDR3 region has the DNA TGCAGCGTTGTTGGCAGGTACACAGATACGCAGTATTTT.

The CDR3, as DNA: TGCAGTGCTAGTAACAGGGAAAACTATGGCTACACCTTC. Translating it yields CSASNRENYGYTF. This sequence joins TRBV20-1 and TRBJ1-2; a possible D gene is TRBD1 (6 bases). CDR3 length: 13 amino acids. V lost 3 bases and J 2 bases, leaving 10 bases between the germline ends. The germline CDR1 and CDR2 sequences are DFQATT and SNEGSKA (reference sequence).

Here the CDR3 DNA reads TGTGCCAGCAGCGCCCACGAGGGAAGAACCTACGAGCAGTACTTC. It translates to CASSAHEGRTYEQYF. V gene TRBV9 combines with J gene TRBJ2-7; maybe TRBD2 (5 bases). V dropped 3 bases and J dropped 2 bases, with 15 bases sitting between them. Germline CDR1 and CDR2: SGDLS and YYNGEE. CDR3 length equals 15 residues.

CDR3 sequence: CASSQDDGRAKDGSTDTQYF. CDR3 DNA sequence: TGTGCCAGCAGCCAAGATGACGGGAGGGCCAAGGATGGTAGCACAGATACGCAGTATTTT. The chain recombines TRBV4-2 with TRBJ2-3; 8 bases are a match to TRBD2. The CDR3 covers 20 residues. The trim removed 0 bases at V and 0 bases at J, leaving 14 bases unmatched. Per the germline V gene, CDR1 is LGHNA and CDR2 is YNFKEQ.

The rearrangement joins TRBV20-1 to TRBJ1-2, with TRBD1 matching over 9 bases. J lost 8 bases, V lost 3 bases, and 10 bases had no gene match. Germline CDR1 DFQATT, CDR2 SNEGSKA (reference sequence). The CDR3 covers 14 residues. CDR3 region: CSASINRGHEGYTF. CDR3 DNA: TGCAGTGCTAGTATTAACAGGGGGCATGAAGGCTACACCTTC.

As regards this clone: Other DNA sequences in the sample encode the same CDR3. V gene TRBV5-1 combines with J gene TRBJ1-6, with 8 nucleotides matching TRBD1. Germline CDR1 and CDR2: SGHRS and YFSETQ. The CDR3 is 15 amino acids. V gave up 3 bases and J gave up 4 bases; unmatched junction bases: 3. CDR3 amino acids: CASSSGTGYNSPLHF. Here the CDR3 DNA reads TGCGCCAGCAGCTCCGGGACAGGTTATAATTCACCCCTCCACTTT.

This clone is a singleton in its sample. The chain is built from TRBV6-1 and TRBJ1-4, with 10 bases matching TRBD1. CDR1 is MNHNS and CDR2 is SASEGT in the germline V gene. The CDR3 length is 16 residues. V trimming: 4 bases; J trimming: 0 bases; junction bases outside the gene matches: 2. This chain's CDR3 is CASSGGQGATNEKLFF. The CDR3 coding sequence is TGTGCCAGCAGTGGAGGACAGGGGGCAACTAATGAAAAACTGTTTTTT.

This clone was observed once. The genes are TRBV24-1 and TRBJ2-2; 7 bases agree with TRBD1. The V gene end was trimmed by 3 bases and the J gene end by 4 bases; junction bases not matched to a gene: 1. Germline V lookup: CDR1 KGHDR, CDR2 SFDVKD. The CDR3 covers 14 residues. CDR3 coding DNA: TGTGCCACCAGTGATCCAGGGGGCACCGGGGAGCTGTTTTTT. As protein: CATSDPGGTGELFF.

The chain employs TRBV2 and TRBJ2-3; D possibly corresponds to TRBD1 (7 bases). CDR3 size: 14 residues. Germline loops: CDR1 SNHLY, CDR2 FYNNEI. Trimming left V 11 bases short and J 0 bases short, with 15 bases between. CDR3 in DNA: TGTGCCTCCCAGGGGGGCCTCAGCACAGATACGCAGTATTTT. As protein: CASQGGLSTDTQYF.

This sequence joins TRBV5-1 and TRBJ1-4; 8 positions agree with TRBD1. This CDR3 has 15 residues. The V segment lost 4 bases and the J segment 5 bases; nucleotides outside the gene matches: 7. Germline loops: CDR1 SGHRS, CDR2 YFSETQ. CDR3 loop: CASSGGQARNEKLFF. CDR3 nucleotide sequence: TGCGCCAGCAGCGGGGGACAGGCAAGGAATGAAAAACTGTTTTTT.

This sequence joins TRBV29-1 and TRBJ1-1; 7 bases are shared with TRBD1. The length of the CDR3 is 15 residues. The J segment lost 2 bases and the V segment lost 6 bases, leaving 12 bases of the junction unmatched. The germline CDR1 and CDR2 sequences are SQVTM and ANQGSEA. For the CDR3, the DNA is TGCAGCGTCGGGGGACAGCTTAACCTTAACACTGAAGCTTTCTTT. It is translated as CSVGGQLNLNTEAFF.

In this sample, this clone turned up a few times. V usage is TRBV7-2 and J usage is TRBJ2-7; 8 bases are a match to TRBD1. CDR3 size: 14 residues. The V segment lost 9 bases and the J segment 2 bases; nucleotides outside the gene matches: 9. Germline-derived CDR1 and CDR2 are SGHTA and FQGNSA. The DNA for the CDR3 is TGTGCCAGTTCTCTCGGGACAGGTGCCTACGAGCAGTACGTC. Encoded protein: CASSLGTGAYEQYV.

The chain couples TRBV6-5 to TRBJ1-2, with 10 bases matching TRBD1. The CDR3 loop spans 14 amino acids. The trim removed 6 bases at V and 5 bases at J, leaving 6 bases unmatched. Germline-derived CDR1 and CDR2 are MNHEY and SVGAGI. Here the CDR3 reads CASRGTGDEYGYTF. The CDR3 coding sequence is TGTGCCAGCAGGGGGACAGGGGACGAGTATGGCTACACCTTC.

This rearrangement joins TRBV19 to TRBJ2-2, with D possibly being TRBD1 (6 bases). The CDR3 is 15 amino acids. V was clipped by 5 bases and J by 7 bases, with 17 bases between them. The germline V gene encodes CDR1 LNHDA and CDR2 SQIVND (reference sequence). The CDR3 coding sequence is TGTGCCAGTAGTCTACCGACAGGATACGTCGGGGAGCTGTTTTTT. It translates to CASSLPTGYVGELFF.

The CDR3 DNA sequence: TGTGCCAGCAGCTATGGACAGGGCGGAACGACGCAGTATTTT. It is translated as CASSYGQGGTTQYF. V gene TRBV7-8 combines with J gene TRBJ2-3; 8 nucleotides line up with TRBD1. The J segment lost 9 bases and the V segment lost 4 bases, leaving 9 bases of the junction unmatched. Germline lookup yields CDR1 SGHVS and CDR2 FQNEAQ. This CDR3 region has 14 residues.

The chain employs TRBV2 and TRBJ1-2, with D maybe TRBD1 (5 bases). Germline V gene sequence: CDR1 SNHLY, CDR2 FYNNEI. The CDR3 loop spans 13 amino acids. Trimming took off 1 base at V and 4 bases at J, with 7 bases between the two ends. CDR3 DNA sequence: TGTGCCAGCAGTGAAGAACAGGTCTATGGCTACACCTTC. Its translation: CASSEEQVYGYTF.

The V gene is TRBV28, the J gene TRBJ1-1; D possibly corresponds to TRBD1 (5 bases). With 3 bases removed from V and 0 bases from J, the gap between germline ends came to 8 bases. The CDR3 consists of 14 residues. CDR1 MDHEN and CDR2 SYDVKM come from the germline V gene. CDR3 residues: CASSFGGLNTEAFF. The CDR3 nucleotides are TGTGCCAGCAGTTTCGGGGGATTGAACACTGAAGCTTTCTTT.

V and J are TRBV7-9 and TRBJ2-1, with TRBD2 identical over 7 bases. With V trimmed by 3 bases and J by 7 bases, 6 bases remained unmatched. In germline, CDR1 is SEHNR, CDR2 FQNEAQ (reference sequence). This CDR3 comprises 14 residues. CDR3 region: CASSFASGTNEQFF. CDR3 DNA: TGTGCCAGCAGCTTCGCTAGCGGAACTAATGAGCAGTTCTTC.

The chain is built from TRBV21-1 and TRBJ1-1; the table's D call, TRBD1, has no DNA check behind it. TRBV21-1 is designated a pseudogene. The CDR3 is 18 amino acids. In nucleotides, the CDR3 is TGTGCCAGCAGCTACTCCTCGGCAGGGTGGGGAATGAACACTGAAGCTTTCTTT. Encoded protein: CASSYSSAGWGMNTEAFF.

The V call is TRBV11-3, the J call TRBJ2-3; tentative D call: TRBD2 (6 bases). CDR3 size: 15 residues. Germline V gene data show CDR1 as SGHNT and CDR2 as YENEEA. Trimming took 1 base from V and 0 from J, leaving 8 bases between them. Here the CDR3 DNA reads TGTGCCAGCAGCTTAGGGACTACTAGCACAGATACGCAGTATTTT. Protein product: CASSLGTTSTDTQYF.